A selection of T cell receptor beta chains follows, all from one sample in a study of blood T cell repertoires in COVID-19. This table comes from immunoSEQ multiplex PCR, and its TCRdb copy is limited to in-frame clones, with some not included. The table has hundreds of thousands of clones, approximately 88% seen once; the top ten hold under 8%. Sequenced sample: peripheral blood. These receptors all stem from a woman in her 30s who had recovered from COVID-19. Both conserved end residues are part of each CDR3. The D gene is left open where the match is weak. Rows give clone size only sometimes, using once, few, many, or a class for an expanded clone.

size	D	V	J	DNA	CDR3
-	-	TRBV18	TRBJ1-5	TGTGCCAGCTCGCAGACAGAGAATCAGCCCCAGCATTTT	CASSQTENQPQHF
-	TRBD1	TRBV28	TRBJ1-1	TGTGCCAGCAGTTCAGGGGGTACAATGAACACTGAAGCTTTCTTT	CASSSGGTMNTEAFF
-	-	TRBV28	TRBJ2-7	TGTGCCAGCTCCCTCATGGGCAGGCTCTACGAGCAGTACTTC	CASSLMGRLYEQYF
-	-	TRBV6-2/TRBV6-3	TRBJ1-5	TGTGCCAGCAGTTACTCTACAGGGTTGGGACAGCCCCAGCATTTT	CASSYSTGLGQPQHF
-	-	TRBV7-9	TRBJ1-6	TGTGCCAGCAATCGGGAGGATCATAATTCACCCCTCCACTTT	CASNREDHNSPLHF
-	-	TRBV27	TRBJ2-5	TGTGCCAGCAGCTGGGCCAGCAGAGAGACCCAGTACTTC	CASSWASRETQYF
once	TRBD2	TRBV6-2/TRBV6-3	TRBJ2-7	TGTGCCAGCAGCCGCCGGACTAGCGGGGGTATCACATCCTACGAGCAGTACTTC	CASSRRTSGGITSYEQYF
-	-	TRBV7-2	TRBJ2-5	TGTGCCAGCAGCCCGCGACTAACGGAGACCCAGTACTTC	CASSPRLTETQYF
once	-	TRBV7-2	TRBJ1-1	TGTGCCAGCAGCTACAAAGCGACGGGGAGGAACACTGAAGCTTTCTTT	CASSYKATGRNTEAFF
-	TRBD1	TRBV9	TRBJ2-7	TGTGCCAGCAGCTCAACAGGGGACAGGAAGTACTTC	CASSSTGDRKYF
-	-	TRBV5-5	TRBJ1-2	TGTGCCAGCAGCTTGCAGGCGCTCTCTCAAGGCTACACCTTC	CASSLQALSQGYTF
once	TRBD1	TRBV28	TRBJ1-3	TGTGCCAGCAGTTCCGGGACAGGTTCCTCCTCTGGAAACACCATATATTTT	CASSSGTGSSSGNTIYF
-	TRBD2	TRBV4-1	TRBJ2-5	TGCGCCAGCAGCCGCCCCACCGGGGGGTTGAAAGAGACCCAGTACTTC	CASSRPTGGLKETQYF
once	TRBD1	TRBV7-2	TRBJ2-1	TGTGCCAGCAGCCCAAGGGACAGGGACTTCTACAATGAGCAGTTCTTC	CASSPRDRDFYNEQFF
-	TRBD2	TRBV9	TRBJ2-6	TGTGCCAGCAGCGCGTCGGTGGGGACTATCTCTGGGGCCAACGTCCTGACTTTC	CASSASVGTISGANVLTF
-	-	TRBV5-1	TRBJ2-6	TGCGCCAGCAGCACCGGTGGGGCCAACGTCCTGACTTTC	CASSTGGANVLTF
-	-	TRBV27	TRBJ1-4	TGTGCCAGCATGTCTGGGCAGACTAATGAAAAACTGTTTTTT	CASMSGQTNEKLFF
-	TRBD1	TRBV28	TRBJ1-6	TGTGCCAGCAGTTTAATTGGGACAGGGGATAATTCACCCCTCCACTTT	CASSLIGTGDNSPLHF
-	TRBD2	TRBV18	TRBJ2-3	TGTGCCAGCTCACCACTTCTAGCGGTGCACACAGATACGCAGTATTTT	CASSPLLAVHTDTQYF
-	-	TRBV3-1/TRBV3-2	TRBJ1-2	TGTGCCAGCAGCCAAGGGCCCGTGGGGGCTGGCTACACCTTC	CASSQGPVGAGYTF
-	TRBD2	TRBV13	TRBJ2-1	TGTGCCAGCAGCCCCCAGGGAGGGGCCGTCAATGAGCAGTTCTTC	CASSPQGGAVNEQFF
-	-	TRBV19	TRBJ1-1	TGTGCCAGTAGTACCCTGACAGGACCGAACACTGAAGCTTTCTTT	CASSTLTGPNTEAFF
once	-	TRBV5-1	TRBJ2-7	TGCGCCAGCAGCTTGTCAGGCCAGGGCTACGAGCAGTACTTC	CASSLSGQGYEQYF
-	-	TRBV27	TRBJ2-7	TGTGCCAGCAGTCCGCGGACAGCATCCTACGAGCAGTACTTC	CASSPRTASYEQYF
-	TRBD2	TRBV19	TRBJ2-3	TGTGCCAGTAGTACCTGGACTAGCGGGGGACGGGGCACAGATACGCAGTATTTT	CASSTWTSGGRGTDTQYF
-	TRBD1	TRBV7-2	TRBJ1-3	TGTGCCAGCAGCCCTCGGACAGGGAGCTCTGGAAACACCATATATTTT	CASSPRTGSSGNTIYF
-	-	TRBV6-6	TRBJ1-4	TGTGCCAGCAGTAACGGGGCTAATGAAAAACTGTTTTTT	CASSNGANEKLFF
-	TRBD2	TRBV7-3	TRBJ2-1	TGTGCCAGCAGCTTCGGGACTAGCGGGGGCTACAATGAGCAGTTCTTC	CASSFGTSGGYNEQFF
-	TRBD2	TRBV9	TRBJ2-3	TGTGCCAGCAGCGTAGCTAGCGGGGGCAAAACAGATACGCAGTATTTT	CASSVASGGKTDTQYF
-	TRBD1	TRBV6-4	TRBJ2-1	TGTGCCAGCAGCCCGGGACAGGCCTCCTACAATGAGCAGTTCTTC	CASSPGQASYNEQFF
-	TRBD2	TRBV6-2/TRBV6-3	TRBJ2-3	TGTGCCAGCAGCAGGACTAGCGGGGGCTCAGATACGCAGTATTTT	CASSRTSGGSDTQYF
-	TRBD1	TRBV6-6	TRBJ1-5	TGTGCCAGCAGCCCAGGGGGAGGAAGCAATCAGCCCCAGCATTTT	CASSPGGGSNQPQHF
-	TRBD2	TRBV7-2	TRBJ2-7	TGTGCCAGCAGGCCGGGGACTAGCGGGGGGGACGAGCAGTACTTC	CASRPGTSGGDEQYF
-	TRBD1	TRBV18	TRBJ1-2	TGTGCCAGCTCAGGGACAGCTAACTATGGCTACACCTTC	CASSGTANYGYTF
-	TRBD1	TRBV28	TRBJ2-2	TGTGCCAGCAGTTCCACAGGGGAAAACACCGGGGAGCTGTTTTTT	CASSSTGENTGELFF
few	TRBD1	TRBV4-2	TRBJ2-2	TGTGCCAGCAGCCAAGTCAGGACAGGGCCCACCGGGGAGCTGTTTTTT	CASSQVRTGPTGELFF
-	TRBD2	TRBV7-3	TRBJ2-1	TGTGCCAGCAGCTACGGACTAGCGGGGTATGAGCAGTTCTTC	CASSYGLAGYEQFF
-	TRBD1	TRBV6-4	TRBJ2-3	TGTGCCAGCAGTGACAGGACAGGGTCAGATACGCAGTATTTT	CASSDRTGSDTQYF
-	-	TRBV7-2	TRBJ2-1	TGTGCCAGCAGCCGCCGACCGGGGACTTCCCCAGGATACAATGAGCAGTTCTTC	CASSRRPGTSPGYNEQFF
-	TRBD2	TRBV7-9	TRBJ2-3	TGTGCCAGCAGCTTAGGAAATAGCGGGGGGTGGACAGATACGCAGTATTTT	CASSLGNSGGWTDTQYF
-	TRBD1	TRBV28	TRBJ2-7	TGTGCCAGCAGGGGGACAGAAACTAGCTACGAGCAGTACTTC	CASRGTETSYEQYF
-	-	TRBV5-1	TRBJ2-3	TGCGCCAGCAGCTTGCCGCGGGGTGGAACAGATACGCAGTATTTT	CASSLPRGGTDTQYF
-	TRBD1	TRBV30	TRBJ2-3	TGTGCCTGGACGACAGGGAACACAGATACGCAGTATTTT	CAWTTGNTDTQYF
-	TRBD1	TRBV5-4	TRBJ2-2	TGTGCCAGCACCCCGAGGGACAGCACGAACACCGGGGAGCTGTTTTTT	CASTPRDSTNTGELFF
once	-	TRBV18	TRBJ1-1	TGTGCCAGCTCATTTACAGCAATTCACCCGAACACTGAAGCTTTCTTT	CASSFTAIHPNTEAFF
-	TRBD1	TRBV6-4	TRBJ1-6	TGTGCCAGCAGGGGGAGACAGGGGGTATCACCCCTCCACTTT	CASRGRQGVSPLHF
-	TRBD1	TRBV7-9	TRBJ1-2	TGTGCCAGCAGCTTAGGGGAGACAGGGGAGAACTATGGCTACACCTTC	CASSLGETGENYGYTF
-	-	TRBV4-2	TRBJ1-4	TGTGCCAGCAGCCTATCAGGACAGCAAAATGAAAAACTGTTTTTT	CASSLSGQQNEKLFF
-	TRBD1	TRBV9	TRBJ1-6	TGTGCCAGCAGCGCGGACAGGGGGCGGGGGTCCTATAATTCACCCCTCCACTTT	CASSADRGRGSYNSPLHF
-	TRBD1	TRBV27	TRBJ1-4	TGTGCCAGCAGTCCTCGCACAGGGGGCGGAAAACTGTTTTTT	CASSPRTGGGKLFF
-	-	TRBV9	TRBJ1-6	TGTGCCAGCAGCGTTCGGGCCGGGGGTTCACCCCTCCACTTT	CASSVRAGGSPLHF
-	-	TRBV28	TRBJ1-1	TGTGCCAGCAGTTTAGACATTTTCACTGAAGCTTTCTTT	CASSLDIFTEAFF